This TCR beta chain comes out of a study of T cell responses to AZD1222 COVID-19 vaccine. Study observations and caveats: Only 5 or 6 people who got AZD1222 tested seropositive at baseline. An increase in Spike-specific TCR breadth and depth was observed after two AZD1222 doses.

Worth noting for this clone: The antigen remains undetermined.

Produced via immunoSEQ multiplex PCR; TCRdb's table is partial and in-frame only. This table holds 100,000 to 150,000 clones, approximately 84% found once. Trimming pared 3 bases from V and 5 bases from J, leaving 13 bases between. The germline CDR1 and CDR2 sequences are MDHEN and SYDVKM. The CDR3 contains 14 residues. Sequencing was performed on peripheral blood, taken on day 0 of AZD1222 vaccination. The chain has TRBV28 and TRBJ1-1; weak D call: TRBD1 (6 bases). The sequence was obtained from an adult in good health. The DNA of the CDR3 is TGTGCCAGCAGTTTTTGGCAGGGGAGAACTGAAGCTTTCTTT. This sequence encodes CASSFWQGRTEAFF.